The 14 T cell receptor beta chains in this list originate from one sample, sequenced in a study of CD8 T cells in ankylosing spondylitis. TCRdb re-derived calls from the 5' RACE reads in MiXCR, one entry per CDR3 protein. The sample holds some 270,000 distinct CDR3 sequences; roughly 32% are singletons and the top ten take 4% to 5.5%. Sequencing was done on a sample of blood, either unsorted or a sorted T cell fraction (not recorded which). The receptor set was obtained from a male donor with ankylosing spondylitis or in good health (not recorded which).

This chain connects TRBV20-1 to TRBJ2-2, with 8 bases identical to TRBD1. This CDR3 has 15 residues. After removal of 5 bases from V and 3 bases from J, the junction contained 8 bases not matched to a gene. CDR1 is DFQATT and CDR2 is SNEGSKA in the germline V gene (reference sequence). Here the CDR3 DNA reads TGCAGTGCTTCGAGGACAGGGCTGGACACCGGGGAGCTGTTTTTT. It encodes CSASRTGLDTGELFF.

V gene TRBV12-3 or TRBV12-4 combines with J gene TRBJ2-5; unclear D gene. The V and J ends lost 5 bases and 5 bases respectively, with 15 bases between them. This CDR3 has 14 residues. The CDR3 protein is CASSAGLRGETQYF. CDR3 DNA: TGTGCCAGCAGTGCCGGCCTAAGAGGCGAGACCCAGTACTTC.

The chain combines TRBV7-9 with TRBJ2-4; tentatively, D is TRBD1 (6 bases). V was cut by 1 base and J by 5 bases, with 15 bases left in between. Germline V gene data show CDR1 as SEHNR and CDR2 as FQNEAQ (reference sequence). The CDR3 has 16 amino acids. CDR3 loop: CASSLETGHYQNIQYF. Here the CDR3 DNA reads TGTGCCAGCAGCTTAGAAACAGGGCACTACCAAAACATTCAGTACTTC.

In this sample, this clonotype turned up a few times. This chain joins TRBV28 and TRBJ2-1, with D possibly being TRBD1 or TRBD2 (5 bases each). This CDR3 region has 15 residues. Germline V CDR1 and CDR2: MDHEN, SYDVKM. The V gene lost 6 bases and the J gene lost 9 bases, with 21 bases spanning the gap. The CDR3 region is CASSPAGVGAIEQFF. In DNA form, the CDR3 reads TGTGCCAGCAGCCCCGCTGGAGTCGGGGCTATTGAGCAGTTCTTC.

The CDR3: CASSSQVKPYEQYF. CDR3 DNA sequence: TGTGCCAGCAGCTCACAGGTTAAACCCTACGAGCAGTACTTC. The rearrangement links TRBV5-5 to TRBJ2-7; a weak D match, TRBD1 (5 bases). The germline V and J ends were trimmed by 3 bases and 2 bases, with 12 bases remaining between them. This CDR3 region has 14 residues. Germline assignment: CDR1 SGHKS and CDR2 YYEKEE (reference sequence).

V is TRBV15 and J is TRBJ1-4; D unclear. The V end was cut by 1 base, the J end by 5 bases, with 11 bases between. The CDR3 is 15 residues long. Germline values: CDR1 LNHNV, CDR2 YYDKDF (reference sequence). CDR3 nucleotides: TGTGCCACCAGCAGAGGAGGCGTACTCAATGAAAAACTGTTTTTT. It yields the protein CATSRGGVLNEKLFF.

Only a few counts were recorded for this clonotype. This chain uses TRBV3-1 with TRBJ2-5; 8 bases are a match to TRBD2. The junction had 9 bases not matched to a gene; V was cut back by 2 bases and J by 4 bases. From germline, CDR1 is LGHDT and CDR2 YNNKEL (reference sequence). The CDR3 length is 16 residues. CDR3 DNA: TGTGCCAGCAGCCAAAGTAACGGGGGGGGCTTAGAGACCCAGTACTTC. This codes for CASSQSNGGGLETQYF.

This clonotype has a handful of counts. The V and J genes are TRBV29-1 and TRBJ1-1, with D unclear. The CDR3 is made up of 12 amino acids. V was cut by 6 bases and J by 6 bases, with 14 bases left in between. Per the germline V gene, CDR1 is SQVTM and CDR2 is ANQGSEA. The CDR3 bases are TGCAGCGTCGCGGACCGACCCCCTGAAGCTTTCTTT. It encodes CSVADRPPEAFF.

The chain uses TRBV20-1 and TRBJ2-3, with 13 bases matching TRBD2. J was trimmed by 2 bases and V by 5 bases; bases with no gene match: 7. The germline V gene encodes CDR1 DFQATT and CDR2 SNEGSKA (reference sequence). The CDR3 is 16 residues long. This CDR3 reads CSAGLAGVSPTDTQYF. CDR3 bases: TGCAGTGCTGGACTAGCGGGGGTGTCTCCCACAGATACGCAGTATTTT.

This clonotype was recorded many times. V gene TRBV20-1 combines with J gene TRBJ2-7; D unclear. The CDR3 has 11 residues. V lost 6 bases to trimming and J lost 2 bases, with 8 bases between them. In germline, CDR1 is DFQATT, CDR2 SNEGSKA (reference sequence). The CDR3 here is CSADGTYEQYF. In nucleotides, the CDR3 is TGCAGTGCAGACGGCACCTACGAGCAGTACTTC.

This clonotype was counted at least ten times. This CDR3 reads CSARTQGDGANVLTF. In DNA, the CDR3 is TGCAGTGCTAGAACTCAGGGCGATGGGGCCAACGTCCTGACTTTC. The rearrangement uses TRBV20-1 and TRBJ2-6; TRBD1 might be the D (5 bases). The CDR3 covers 15 residues. CDR1 is DFQATT and CDR2 is SNEGSKA in the germline V gene (reference sequence). The V end lost 2 bases, the J end lost 3 bases, and 11 bases lay between the germline ends.

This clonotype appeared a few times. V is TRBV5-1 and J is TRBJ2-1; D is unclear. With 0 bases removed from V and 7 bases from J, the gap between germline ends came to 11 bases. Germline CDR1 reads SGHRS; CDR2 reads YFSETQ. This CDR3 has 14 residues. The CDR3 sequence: CASSLASLGNEQFF. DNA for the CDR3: TGCGCCAGCAGCTTGGCCAGTCTTGGTAATGAGCAGTTCTTC.

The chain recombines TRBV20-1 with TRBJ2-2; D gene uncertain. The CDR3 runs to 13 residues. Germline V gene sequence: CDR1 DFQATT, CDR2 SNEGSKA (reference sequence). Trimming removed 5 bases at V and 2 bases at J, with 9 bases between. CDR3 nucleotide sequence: TGCAGTGCTCCGAGGCTCAACACCGGGGAGCTGTTTTTT. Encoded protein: CSAPRLNTGELFF.

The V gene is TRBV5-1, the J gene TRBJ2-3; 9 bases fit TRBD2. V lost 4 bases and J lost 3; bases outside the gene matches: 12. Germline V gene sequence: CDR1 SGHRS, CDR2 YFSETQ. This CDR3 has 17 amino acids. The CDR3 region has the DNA TGCGCCAGCAGCGGCCGCGGGGGGGCCGGTTTTACAGATACGCAGTATTTT. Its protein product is CASSGRGGAGFTDTQYF.